This T cell receptor (beta chain) emerged from a study of T-cell reconstitution after alpha-beta-depleted transplantation in children. The length of the CDR3 is 14 residues. After removal of 5 bases from V and 0 bases from J, the junction contained 3 bases not matched to a gene. This clonotype was recorded at least ten times. The library targeted TCRbeta and was prepared with unique molecular identifiers. In TCRdb, the PCR reads were re-called with MiXCR into one record per CDR3 protein. The top ten clones hold less than 15% of a sample with 190,000 or so distinct CDR3 sequences, roughly 15% of them seen once.

The sequence derives from a human donor who donated a stem cell graft to a child with acute lymphoblastic leukemia. This chain connects TRBV12-3 or TRBV12-4 to TRBJ2-7, with 8 bases aligning to TRBD2. Sample: PBMCs from the stem cell graft donor, taken from the stem cell graft. This CDR3 is CASSVSGDSYEQYF. For the CDR3, the DNA is TGTGCCAGCAGTGTTAGCGGGGACTCCTACGAGCAGTACTTC.